These 22 T cell receptor beta chains share one sample of origin, sequenced in a study of CD8+ T cells in alopecia areata. Indicated treatment: oral pan-JAK inhibitor, 5-10 mg twice daily. RNA extraction was followed by reverse transcription into cDNA, which acted as the sequencing template. Profiled with immunoSEQ multiplex PCR; TCRdb holds only in-frame clones, not every one. The table has roughly 120,000 clones, roughly three fifths seen once. This material consisted of CD8+ T cells sorted from blood, taken at week 24, from a patient treated with tofacitinib. The receptors originated from a human donor with alopecia areata.

J is TRBJ1-2 and V is TRBV4-1; D is unresolved. The germline V gene encodes CDR1 MGHRA and CDR2 YSYEKL. The V end was cut by 4 bases, the J end by 6 bases, with 15 bases between. The CDR3 runs 14 residues. Here the CDR3 DNA reads TGCGCCAGCAGCCTGGACGGACGGGGAGATGGCTACACCTTC. This gives the protein CASSLDGRGDGYTF.

This clone came up a few times. The chain uses TRBV7-9 and TRBJ2-5; D unresolved. Germline CDR1 reads SEHNR; CDR2 reads FQNEAQ (reference sequence). This CDR3 has 15 residues. The V end lost 3 bases, the J end lost 4 bases, and 15 bases lay between the germline ends. The chain's CDR3 is CASSFLDSGGETQYF. Written as DNA, the CDR3 is TGTGCCAGCAGCTTCCTCGACTCGGGCGGAGAGACCCAGTACTTC. The full variable domain, rest sourced from reference TRBV7-9 and TRBJ2-5, is DTGVSQNPRHKITKRGQNVTFRCDPISEHNRLYWYRQTLGQGPEFLTYFQNEAQLEKSRLLSDRFSAERPKGSFSTLEIQRTEQGDSAMYLCASSFLDSGGETQYFGPGTRLLVL.

The chain carries TRBV6-5 and TRBJ1-1; D not resolved. The germline gives CDR1 MNHEY, CDR2 SVGAGI. V was clipped by 2 bases and J by 1 base, with 11 bases between them. This CDR3 spans 15 amino acids. This CDR3 is CASSYQSFANTEAFF. In nucleotides, the CDR3 is TGTGCCAGCAGTTACCAATCTTTTGCGAACACTGAAGCTTTCTTT.

This chain connects TRBV27 to TRBJ1-6; 8 bases are a match to TRBD1. Trimming cost V 4 bases and J 8 bases; bases outside gene matches: 4. Germline assignment: CDR1 MNHEY and CDR2 SMNVEV (reference sequence). The CDR3 is made up of 14 amino acids. CDR3 sequence: CASSWTGPDSPLHF. The CDR3 DNA follows: TGTGCCAGCAGTTGGACAGGGCCGGATTCACCCCTCCACTTT.

The rearrangement links TRBV30 to TRBJ1-2, with 8 bases matching TRBD1. This CDR3 is built from 12 residues. CDR1 GTSNPN and CDR2 SVGIG come from the germline V gene (reference sequence). After removal of 4 bases from V and 8 bases from J, the junction contained 6 bases not matched to a gene. CDR3 DNA: TGTGCCTGGACAGGGGGCGCGTCGGGCTACACCTTC. It encodes CAWTGGASGYTF.

The CDR3 reads CASSLGPEIGAFF. The CDR3 DNA is TGTGCCAGCAGCTTGGGCCCTGAGATTGGAGCTTTCTTT. The chain employs TRBV7-9 and TRBJ1-1; D remains ambiguous. Between the trimmed V and J ends, which lost 3 bases and 10 bases, there was a span of 15 bases. Germline CDR1 and CDR2: SEHNR and FQNEAQ (reference sequence). The CDR3 runs 13 residues.

The chain carries TRBV5-1 and TRBJ2-1; D remains ambiguous. Germline V gene data show CDR1 as SGHRS and CDR2 as YFSETQ. CDR3 length: 16 amino acids. Trimming removed 4 bases from V and 6 bases from J, with 20 bases in between. The CDR3 DNA sequence: TGCGCCAGCAGCCCTGGGTTCGGCGCCCACCCCAATGAGCAGTTCTTC. This translates into CASSPGFGAHPNEQFF.

CDR3 coding DNA: TGTGCCAGCAGTTACTCGTCAGGCACAGATACGCAGTATTTT. It encodes CASSYSSGTDTQYF. The chain links TRBV6-5 to TRBJ2-3; D gene uncertain. Germline CDR1 is MNHEY and CDR2 is SVGAGI. CDR3 length equals 14 residues. The germline V and J ends were trimmed by 0 bases and 1 base, with 5 bases remaining between them.

The chain employs TRBV4-1 and TRBJ2-1; the match to TRBD1 covers 8 bases. Per the germline V gene, CDR1 is MGHRA and CDR2 is YSYEKL. The CDR3 runs to 15 residues. The J segment lost 9 bases and the V segment lost 0 bases, leaving 7 bases of the junction unmatched. Written as DNA, the CDR3 is TGCGCCAGCAGCCAAGAGAACAGGGGGAGGATTGAGCAGTTCTTC. Amino acid sequence: CASSQENRGRIEQFF.

The chain couples TRBV19 to TRBJ2-1; D unresolved. The germline V and J ends were trimmed by 5 bases and 4 bases, with 12 bases remaining between them. The length of the CDR3 is 14 residues. Germline V gives CDR1 LNHDA, CDR2 SQIVND (reference sequence). The CDR3 DNA is TGTGCCAGTAGTCCCATCGACGGATACAATGAGCAGTTCTTC. Its protein is CASSPIDGYNEQFF. Full variable domain (outside the CDR3, taken from reference TRBV19 and TRBJ2-1): DGGITQSPKYLFRKEGQNVTLSCEQNLNHDAMYWYRQDPGQGLRLIYYSQIVNDFQKGDIAEGYSVSREKKESFPLTVTSAQKNPTAFYLCASSPIDGYNEQFFGPGTRLTVL.

The gene calls are TRBV2 and TRBJ2-1; possibly TRBD2 for D (6 bases). The CDR3 is made up of 14 amino acids. V was trimmed by 6 bases and J by 4 bases, leaving 13 bases between them. Germline CDR1 reads SNHLY; CDR2 reads FYNNEI. The CDR3 region has the DNA TGTGCCAGCAGGCTCCCAGGGAGGTACAATGAGCAGTTCTTC. This gives the protein CASRLPGRYNEQFF.

This chain links TRBV5-6 with TRBJ1-3; 7 nucleotides match TRBD1. This CDR3 is 13 amino acids long. Trimming at V came to 0 bases and at J to 8 bases, leaving 2 bases not matched to a gene. Germline V gene data show CDR1 as SGHDT and CDR2 as YYEEEE. As DNA, the CDR3 is TGTGCCAGCAGCTTGGGACAGGGTTACACCATATATTTT. It yields the protein CASSLGQGYTIYF.

This clone came up a few times. The rearrangement uses TRBV2 and TRBJ2-7; maybe TRBD1 (6 bases). The CDR3 is made up of 15 amino acids. The V and J ends lost 6 bases and 3 bases respectively, with 18 bases between them. CDR1 and CDR2 (germline): SNHLY, FYNNEI. CDR3 residues: CASRKGGVRYYEQYF. CDR3 DNA sequence: TGTGCCAGCAGGAAAGGGGGAGTTCGGTACTACGAGCAGTACTTC.

The chain links TRBV30 to TRBJ1-6; D perhaps matches TRBD1 (6 bases). CDR3 size: 15 residues. Germline CDR1 GTSNPN, CDR2 SVGIG (reference sequence). V dropped 0 bases and J dropped 7 bases, with 13 bases sitting between them. For the CDR3, the DNA is TGTGCCTGGAGTGTGGCAGGGGCGGAAAATTCACCCCTCCACTTT. It codes for CAWSVAGAENSPLHF.

V and J are TRBV2 and TRBJ2-5; D not resolved. Germline lookup yields CDR1 SNHLY and CDR2 FYNNEI. Trimming removed 0 bases at V and 3 bases at J, with 17 bases between. The CDR3 covers 17 residues. The CDR3 spells CASSEAETRPPEETQYF. Written as DNA, the CDR3 is TGTGCCAGCAGTGAAGCAGAGACGAGACCACCGGAAGAGACCCAGTACTTC.

This chain connects TRBV5-4 to TRBJ2-7; D remains unclear. The V gene's germline CDR1 is SGHNT and CDR2 YYREEE (reference sequence). The V end lost 2 bases, the J end lost 0 bases, and 12 bases lay between the germline ends. The CDR3 extends over 15 amino acids. In DNA form, the CDR3 reads TGTGCCAGCAGCTTTTATCCAGGTGCCTCCTACGAGCAGTACTTC. It specifies CASSFYPGASYEQYF.

V gene TRBV19 combines with J gene TRBJ1-2; the D is unclear. Trimming stripped 9 bases from V and 0 bases from J, with 14 bases between. The CDR3 consists of 14 residues. From germline, CDR1 is LNHDA and CDR2 SQIVND (reference sequence). The CDR3 coding sequence is TGTGCCAGCACGCCGGGGAACACTAACTATGGCTACACCTTC. This codes for CASTPGNTNYGYTF.

The chain carries TRBV5-6 and TRBJ2-7, with D unresolved. The CDR3 runs to 13 residues. V was pared by 4 bases and J by 3 bases, with 11 bases between. In germline, CDR1 is SGHDT, CDR2 YYEEEE. The CDR3 spells CASSVWAYYEQYF. CDR3 nucleotide sequence: TGTGCCAGCAGCGTTTGGGCCTACTACGAGCAGTACTTC.

This clone was detected only once. The V gene is TRBV4-1, the J gene TRBJ2-2, with D perhaps assigned TRBD1 or TRBD2 (5 bases each). The CDR3 totals 17 residues. Trimming removed 3 bases at V and 4 bases at J, with 18 bases between. Germline assignment: CDR1 MGHRA and CDR2 YSYEKL. DNA for the CDR3: TGCGCCAGCAGCCAGGACCTCCCGGGACCCCGCACCGGGGAGCTGTTTTTT. As protein: CASSQDLPGPRTGELFF.

The chain couples TRBV29-1 to TRBJ2-2; D could derive from TRBD1 or TRBD2 (5 bases each). In germline, CDR1 is SQVTM, CDR2 ANQGSEA. V dropped 6 bases and J dropped 0 bases, with 11 bases sitting between them. The CDR3 is made up of 14 amino acids. The CDR3 coding sequence is TGCAGCGTCCTCCGGGACGCGAACACCGGGGAGCTGTTTTTT. Its protein is CSVLRDANTGELFF.

This chain connects TRBV30 to TRBJ1-4; no clear D. The germline V and J ends were trimmed by 3 bases and 7 bases, with 3 bases remaining between them. Germline V CDR1 and CDR2: GTSNPN, SVGIG (reference sequence). There are 10 residues in the CDR3. The chain's CDR3 is CAWRGEKLFF. The CDR3 region has the DNA TGTGCCTGGAGGGGTGAAAAACTGTTTTTT.

This clone was observed a few times. The V gene is TRBV14, the J gene TRBJ1-1; no firm D call. V lost 4 bases, J lost 2 bases, and 14 bases lay in between. Germline CDR1 SGHDN, CDR2 FVKESK. The CDR3 length is 15 residues. The CDR3 bases are TGTGCCAGCAGCCGACCGGGAGAACCCAACACTGAAGCTTTCTTT. This sequence encodes CASSRPGEPNTEAFF.